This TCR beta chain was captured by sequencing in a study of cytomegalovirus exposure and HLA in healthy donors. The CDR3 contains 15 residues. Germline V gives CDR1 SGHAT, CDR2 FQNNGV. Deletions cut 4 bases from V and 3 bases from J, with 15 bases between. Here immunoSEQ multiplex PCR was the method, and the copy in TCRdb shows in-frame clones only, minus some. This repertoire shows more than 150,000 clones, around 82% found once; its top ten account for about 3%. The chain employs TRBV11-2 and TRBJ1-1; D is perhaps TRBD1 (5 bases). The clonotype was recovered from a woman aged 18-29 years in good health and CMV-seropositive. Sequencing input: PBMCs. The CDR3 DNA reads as TGTGCCAGCAGCTGGAGCAGGGTTGGGGACACTGAAGCTTTCTTT. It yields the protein CASSWSRVGDTEAFF.